The T cell receptor (beta chain) described here comes from a study of blood T cell repertoires in COVID-19. At the level of the study: The United States, Italy and Spain supplied acute and convalescent COVID-19 samples. The cDNA or gDNA used as material had been derived from T cells, B-cell-depleted T cells, or PBMCs.

V shed 3 bases and J shed 5 bases, with 8 bases lying between them. Germline-derived CDR1 and CDR2 are SGHRS and YFSETQ. The CDR3 runs to 13 residues. In the original workflow: Using reference gene primer amplification, nucleated cell counts were estimated. Profiling relied on immunoSEQ multiplex PCR, and the TCRdb table lists in-frame clones only, not all of them. V, J and clone size derive from that table, while D and trimming were established from the DNA sequence. The sample holds about 78,000 clones, approximately 90% seen once. This clone was recorded only once. The chain carries TRBV5-1 and TRBJ2-2; D is ambiguous. Sequenced input: peripheral blood. This receptor was taken from a man aged 65 to 85 with active or convalescent COVID-19. CDR3 nucleotides: TGCGCCAGCAGCTGGAAGGAGACCGGGGAGCTGTTTTTT. Residues: CASSWKETGELFF.